The clone carrying this T cell receptor (beta chain) occurred a few times. Germline assignment: CDR1 SQVTM and CDR2 ANQGSEA. The CDR3 sequence is 14 residues long. One entry per CDR3 protein results from TCRdb running MiXCR on the 5' RACE reads. Of 120,000 or so distinct CDR3 sequences in the sample, 7.5% to 10% were seen once. This record comes from a study of T cells after yellow fever vaccination. Here the sequenced sample was CD8+ T cells sorted from PBMCs, taken on the day of the yellow fever booster vaccination. The clonotype comes from a man aged 18 to 29 who received the YFV17D yellow fever vaccine. J is TRBJ2-3 and V is TRBV29-1, with 8 bases that match TRBD1. CDR3 nucleotide sequence: TGCAGTGCGATCCCGGGACAGGTCACAGATACGCAGTATTTT. This gives the protein CSAIPGQVTDTQYF.